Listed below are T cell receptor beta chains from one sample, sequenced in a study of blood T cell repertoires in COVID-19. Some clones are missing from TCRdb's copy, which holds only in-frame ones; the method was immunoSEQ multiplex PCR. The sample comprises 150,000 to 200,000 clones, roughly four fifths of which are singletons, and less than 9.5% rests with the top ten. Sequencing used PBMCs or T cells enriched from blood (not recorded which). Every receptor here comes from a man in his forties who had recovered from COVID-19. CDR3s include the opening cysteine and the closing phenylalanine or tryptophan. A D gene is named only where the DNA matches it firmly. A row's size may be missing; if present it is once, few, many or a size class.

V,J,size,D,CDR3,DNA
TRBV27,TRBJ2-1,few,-,CASSLVAENYNEQFF,TGTGCCAGCAGTTTAGTAGCGGAAAACTACAATGAGCAGTTCTTC
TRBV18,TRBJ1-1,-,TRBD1,CASSLPGQRNTEAFF,TGTGCCAGCTCCCTACCGGGACAGCGGAACACTGAAGCTTTCTTT
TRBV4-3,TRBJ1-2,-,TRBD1,CASSQGTGGQIYGYTF,TGCGCCAGCAGCCAGGGCACAGGGGGCCAGATCTATGGCTACACCTTC
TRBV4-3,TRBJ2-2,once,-,CASNEGVGYGELFF,TGCGCCAGCAACGAGGGGGTGGGGTACGGGGAGCTGTTTTTT
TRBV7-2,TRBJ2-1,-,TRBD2,CASSLGSGGYNEQFF,TGTGCCAGCAGCTTAGGTAGCGGGGGCTACAATGAGCAGTTCTTC
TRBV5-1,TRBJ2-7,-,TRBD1,CASSPGQGAINEQYF,TGCGCCAGCAGCCCGGGACAGGGGGCTATCAACGAGCAGTACTTC
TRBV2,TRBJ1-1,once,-,CASSEAGGFLMNTEAFF,TGTGCCAGCAGTGAAGCGGGGGGATTCCTGATGAACACTGAAGCTTTCTTT
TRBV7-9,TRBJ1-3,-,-,CASSLRGTTYPISGNTIYF,TGTGCCAGCAGCTTACGGGGGACTACCTATCCTATCTCTGGAAACACCATATATTTT
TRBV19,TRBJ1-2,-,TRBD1,CASSIARTGEGYTF,TGTGCCAGTAGTATAGCCAGGACAGGGGAAGGCTACACCTTC
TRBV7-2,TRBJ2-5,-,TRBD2,CASSSAASGGQETQYF,TGTGCCAGCAGCTCTGCGGCTAGCGGGGGCCAAGAGACCCAGTACTTC
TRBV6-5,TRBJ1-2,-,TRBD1,CASSSPTGGGYTF,TGTGCCAGCAGTTCCCCGACAGGGGGAGGCTACACCTTC
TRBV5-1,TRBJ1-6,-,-,CASSLAGDISYNSPLHF,TGCGCCAGCAGCTTGGCCGGAGATATCTCCTATAATTCACCCCTCCACTTT
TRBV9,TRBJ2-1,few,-,CASSVAGSTSYNEQFF,TGTGCCAGCAGCGTAGCCGGTTCTACCTCCTACAATGAGCAGTTCTTC
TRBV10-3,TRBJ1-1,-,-,CAIRGDGGAEAFF,TGTGCCATCAGGGGCGACGGAGGCGCTGAAGCTTTCTTT
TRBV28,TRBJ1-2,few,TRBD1,CASLQGQLNYGYTF,TGTGCCAGCCTACAGGGGCAGCTTAACTATGGCTACACCTTC
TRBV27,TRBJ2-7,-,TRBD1,CASRTTGYSEQYF,TGTGCCAGTAGAACGACAGGGTACTCCGAGCAGTACTTC
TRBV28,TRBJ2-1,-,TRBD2,CASRSGLSGLWEQFF,TGTGCCAGCAGGTCAGGACTTAGCGGGTTATGGGAGCAGTTCTTC
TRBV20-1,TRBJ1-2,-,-,CSATDKAGYGYTF,TGCAGTGCTACTGACAAGGCGGGTTATGGCTACACCTTC
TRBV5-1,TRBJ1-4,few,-,CASSEGLLGSGEKLFF,TGCGCCAGCAGCGAAGGTCTTCTGGGGAGCGGTGAAAAACTGTTTTTT
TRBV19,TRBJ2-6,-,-,CASSIGSSGANVLTF,TGTGCCAGTAGTATAGGGAGCTCTGGGGCCAACGTCCTGACTTTC
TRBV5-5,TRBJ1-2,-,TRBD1,CASSADRVPFYGYTF,TGTGCCAGCAGCGCCGACAGGGTCCCCTTCTATGGCTACACCTTC
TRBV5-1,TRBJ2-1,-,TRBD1,CASSWTGEGVNEQFF,TGCGCCAGCAGCTGGACAGGGGAGGGTGTTAATGAGCAGTTCTTC
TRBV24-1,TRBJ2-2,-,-,CATSDLTGELFF,TGTGCCACCAGTGACCTCACCGGGGAGCTGTTTTTT
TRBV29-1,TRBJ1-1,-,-,CSVGVVGGKNTEAFF,TGCAGCGTTGGCGTTGTTGGGGGCAAGAACACTGAAGCTTTCTTT
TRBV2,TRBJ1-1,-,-,CASSVGAGSNTEAFF,TGTGCCAGCAGTGTGGGGGCAGGATCGAACACTGAAGCTTTCTTT
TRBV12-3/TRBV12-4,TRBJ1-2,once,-,CASSPLVVYGYTF,TGTGCCAGCAGTCCCCTAGTAGTCTATGGCTACACCTTC
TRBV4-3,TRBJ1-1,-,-,CASSQGSGRNTEAFF,TGCGCCAGCAGCCAAGGCTCCGGGAGGAACACTGAAGCTTTCTTT
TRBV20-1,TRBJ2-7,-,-,CRADNSYEQYF,TGCAGGGCGGATAACTCCTACGAGCAGTACTTC
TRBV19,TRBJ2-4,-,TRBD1,CASSPGTGGPKNIQYF,TGTGCCAGTAGTCCCGGGACAGGGGGCCCCAAAAACATTCAGTACTTC
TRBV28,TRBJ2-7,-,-,CASSPGYTYEQYF,TGTGCCAGCAGTCCAGGGTATACCTACGAGCAGTACTTC
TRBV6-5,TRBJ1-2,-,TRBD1,CASSYSAGGYGYTF,TGTGCCAGCAGTTACTCGGCAGGGGGCTATGGCTACACCTTC
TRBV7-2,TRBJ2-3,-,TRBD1,CASSPGTGRGDTQYF,TGTGCCAGCAGCCCCGGGACAGGGAGAGGAGATACGCAGTATTTT
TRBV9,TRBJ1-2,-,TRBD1,CASSVRQGASYGYTF,TGTGCCAGCAGCGTTCGACAGGGGGCGAGCTATGGCTACACCTTC
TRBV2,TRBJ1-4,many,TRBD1,CASRDRVGSEKLFF,TGTGCCAGCAGGGACAGGGTCGGTAGTGAAAAACTGTTTTTT
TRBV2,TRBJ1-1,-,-,CASSEGKNTEAFF,TGTGCCAGCAGTGAGGGCAAGAACACTGAAGCTTTCTTT
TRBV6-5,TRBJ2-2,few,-,CATYSTGELFF,TGTGCCACCTACAGCACGGGGGAGCTGTTTTTT
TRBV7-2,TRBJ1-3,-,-,CASSLTGSGNTIYF,TGTGCCAGCAGCTTAACGGGTTCTGGAAACACCATATATTTT
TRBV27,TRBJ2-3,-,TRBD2,CASSTGGSADTQYF,TGTGCCAGCAGTACGGGGGGGTCCGCAGATACGCAGTATTTT
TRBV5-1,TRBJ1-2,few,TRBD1,CASSLVPQGTGRVDGYTF,TGCGCCAGCAGCTTAGTGCCCCAGGGGACAGGGAGGGTCGATGGCTACACCTTC
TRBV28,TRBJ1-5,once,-,CASSSGYQPQHF,TGTGCCAGCAGTTCGGGATATCAGCCCCAGCATTTT
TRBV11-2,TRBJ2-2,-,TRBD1,CASSPLNRGRGGELFF,TGTGCCAGCAGCCCTCTAAACAGGGGGCGCGGCGGGGAGCTGTTTTTT
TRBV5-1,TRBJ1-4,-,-,CASSFGQRNEKLFF,TGCGCCAGCAGCTTCGGACAGCGAAATGAAAAACTGTTTTTT
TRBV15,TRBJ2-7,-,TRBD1,CATSGRFRDRGYEQYF,TGTGCCACCAGCGGAAGATTCCGGGACAGGGGCTACGAGCAGTACTTC
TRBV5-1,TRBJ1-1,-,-,CASSSTTANTEAFF,TGCGCCAGCAGCTCGACAACAGCCAACACTGAAGCTTTCTTT
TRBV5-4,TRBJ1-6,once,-,CASSFGGSIYNSPLHF,TGTGCCAGCAGCTTCGGGGGGTCCATCTATAATTCACCCCTCCACTTT
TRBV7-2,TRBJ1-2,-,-,CASSLRSYGYTF,TGTGCCAGCAGCTTACGGAGTTATGGCTACACCTTC
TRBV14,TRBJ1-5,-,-,CASSQYSNQPQHF,TGTGCCAGCAGCCAATATAGCAATCAGCCCCAGCATTTT
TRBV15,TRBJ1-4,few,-,CATSTSSLKEKLFF,TGTGCCACCAGCACCAGTTCTCTGAAGGAAAAACTGTTTTTT
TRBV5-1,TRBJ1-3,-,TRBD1,CASSLGTGGTSGNTIYF,TGCGCCAGCAGCTTGGGGACAGGGGGGACCTCTGGAAACACCATATATTTT
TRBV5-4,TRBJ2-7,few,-,CASSWAGGSSYEQYF,TGTGCCAGCAGCTGGGCGGGCGGTAGCTCCTACGAGCAGTACTTC
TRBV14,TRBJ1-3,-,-,CASSQAFGNTIYF,TGTGCCAGCAGCCAAGCGTTTGGAAACACCATATATTTT
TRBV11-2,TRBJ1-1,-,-,CASSFRAGTEAFF,TGTGCCAGCAGCTTCCGGGCGGGGACTGAAGCTTTCTTT
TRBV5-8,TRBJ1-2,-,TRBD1,CASSHRTGPRTYGYTF,TGTGCCAGCAGCCACCGGACAGGCCCACGGACCTATGGCTACACCTTC